The T cell receptor (beta chain) described here comes from a study of patients and donors after allogeneic stem cell transplantation. This clonotype was recorded a few times. CDR3 length: 12 residues. V was pared by 6 bases and J by 8 bases, with 8 bases between. From germline, CDR1 is MDHEN and CDR2 SYDVKM. TCRdb itself ran the RT-PCR reads through MiXCR, one entry per CDR3 protein. The sample carries some 92,000 distinct CDR3 sequences, around 48% recorded once. The V gene is TRBV28, the J gene TRBJ1-6; no clear D. The TCR sequence derives from a human donor who was either an allogeneic HSCT recipient or a stem cell or donor lymphocyte infusion donor (not recorded which). It is not recorded whose cells these are; they may come from a transplant donor. Sequencing input: blood, either unsorted or a sorted T cell fraction (not recorded which). The CDR3 DNA follows: TGTGCCAGCAGCTCAGCGGATTCACCCCTCCACTTT. Protein: CASSSADSPLHF.